This is a list of T cell receptor beta chains from one sample in a study of a mutant IDH1 vaccine in newly diagnosed glioma. Libraries were prepared by immunoSEQ multiplex PCR; TCRdb keeps only in-frame clonotypes and omits some of them. The data hold roughly 120,000 clones, with roughly 78% observed a single time. For these TCRs, the target antigens are not known. The sequencing here drew on PBMCs, taken from a glioma patient whose treatment included an IDH1 peptide vaccine. The source of these receptors is a man aged 35-49 years with glioma. CDR3s include the opening cysteine and the closing phenylalanine or tryptophan. D genes are given only for firm matches. Where a row states a size, it is once, few, many or the class of an expanded clone; other rows omit it.

j_gene: TRBJ2-7
d_gene: -
abundance: -
v_gene: TRBV9
CDR3nt: TGTGCCAGCAGCTCACGGGACTCCGAGCAGTACTTC
CDR3aa: CASSSRDSEQYF

j_gene: TRBJ2-5
d_gene: -
abundance: -
v_gene: TRBV27
CDR3nt: TGTGCCAGCAGTTTATGGCTAGGAGAGACCCAGTACTTC
CDR3aa: CASSLWLGETQYF

j_gene: TRBJ2-7
d_gene: -
abundance: -
v_gene: TRBV9
CDR3nt: TGTGCCAGTAGGGGAACCGATTCCTACGAGCAGTACTTC
CDR3aa: CASRGTDSYEQYF

j_gene: TRBJ2-1
d_gene: TRBD2
abundance: -
v_gene: TRBV9
CDR3nt: TGTGCCAGCAGCGTAGGTCAGGGACTAGCCGGGAGCCAGTTCTTC
CDR3aa: CASSVGQGLAGSQFF

j_gene: TRBJ2-3
d_gene: -
abundance: -
v_gene: TRBV27
CDR3nt: TGTGCCAGCAGTTTATCGGTCAGGAACTCAGATACGCAGTATTTT
CDR3aa: CASSLSVRNSDTQYF

j_gene: TRBJ2-1
d_gene: TRBD1
abundance: -
v_gene: TRBV25-1
CDR3nt: TGTGCCAGCAGCCTTCCGGGACAGGGGAAGGTTGAGCAGTTCTTC
CDR3aa: CASSLPGQGKVEQFF

j_gene: TRBJ2-7
d_gene: -
abundance: few
v_gene: TRBV27
CDR3nt: TGTGCCAGCAGTTTATCCAGGGTCCGCGAGCAGTACTTC
CDR3aa: CASSLSRVREQYF

j_gene: TRBJ1-2
d_gene: -
abundance: -
v_gene: TRBV7-2
CDR3nt: TGTGCCAGCAGCTTAGCAGGGGAGGAAAACTATGGCTACACCTTC
CDR3aa: CASSLAGEENYGYTF

j_gene: TRBJ2-7
d_gene: -
abundance: -
v_gene: TRBV27
CDR3nt: TGTGCCAGCAGTTTTACTGACCAGACTTACGAGCAGTACTTC
CDR3aa: CASSFTDQTYEQYF

j_gene: TRBJ1-5
d_gene: -
abundance: -
v_gene: TRBV5-8
CDR3nt: TGTGCCAGCAGCTTGTTAGGACCAAATAATCAGCCCCAGCATTTT
CDR3aa: CASSLLGPNNQPQHF

j_gene: TRBJ1-6
d_gene: TRBD1
abundance: once
v_gene: TRBV13
CDR3nt: TGTGCCAGCAGCTTATACCCGACAGGGCGAAATTCACCCCTCCACTTT
CDR3aa: CASSLYPTGRNSPLHF

j_gene: TRBJ1-1
d_gene: -
abundance: -
v_gene: TRBV2
CDR3nt: TGTGCCAGCAGAAATGGGGGGGGGACTGAAGCTTTCTTT
CDR3aa: CASRNGGGTEAFF

j_gene: TRBJ2-3
d_gene: TRBD2
abundance: -
v_gene: TRBV9
CDR3nt: TGTGCCAGCAGCGTAGGACCGGGAGGTACAGATACGCAGTATTTT
CDR3aa: CASSVGPGGTDTQYF

j_gene: TRBJ2-7
d_gene: -
abundance: -
v_gene: TRBV5-1
CDR3nt: TGCGCCAGCAGCTTCCGCCAGGACTACGAGCAGTACTTC
CDR3aa: CASSFRQDYEQYF

j_gene: TRBJ2-5
d_gene: -
abundance: once
v_gene: TRBV7-2
CDR3nt: TGTGCCAGCAGCTTTGGTCCAGAGACCCAGTACTTC
CDR3aa: CASSFGPETQYF

j_gene: TRBJ2-2
d_gene: -
abundance: few
v_gene: TRBV27
CDR3nt: TGTGCCAGCACCCTGACAGGAAGGCCCGGGGAGCTGTTTTTT
CDR3aa: CASTLTGRPGELFF

j_gene: TRBJ2-1
d_gene: -
abundance: -
v_gene: TRBV4-1
CDR3nt: TGCGCCAGCAGCCACCAAGAAGTGGGGAATGAGCAGTTCTTC
CDR3aa: CASSHQEVGNEQFF

j_gene: TRBJ1-2
d_gene: -
abundance: -
v_gene: TRBV2
CDR3nt: TGTGCCAGCAGTGAGGAAGGGGACTATGGCTACACCTTC
CDR3aa: CASSEEGDYGYTF

j_gene: TRBJ1-3
d_gene: -
abundance: -
v_gene: TRBV25-1
CDR3nt: TGTGCCAGCAGTCGGGGACTAGGTGGAAACACCATATATTTT
CDR3aa: CASSRGLGGNTIYF

j_gene: TRBJ2-3
d_gene: -
abundance: -
v_gene: TRBV9
CDR3nt: TGTGCCAGCAGCGTATGGTGGAGCTCTAGCACAGATACGCAGTATTTT
CDR3aa: CASSVWWSSSTDTQYF

j_gene: TRBJ2-3
d_gene: -
abundance: -
v_gene: TRBV25-1
CDR3nt: TGTGCCAGCAGTCTCACAGATACGCAGTATTTT
CDR3aa: CASSLTDTQYF

j_gene: TRBJ2-7
d_gene: -
abundance: -
v_gene: TRBV25-1
CDR3nt: TGTGCCAGCAGTGGGTCCGGGGGCCGCGCCTACGAGCAGTACTTC
CDR3aa: CASSGSGGRAYEQYF

j_gene: TRBJ1-2
d_gene: TRBD1
abundance: -
v_gene: TRBV29-1
CDR3nt: TGCAGCGCCGCCCCGGGACAGGGGCCTGGCTACACCTTC
CDR3aa: CSAAPGQGPGYTF

j_gene: TRBJ2-7
d_gene: -
abundance: -
v_gene: TRBV7-9
CDR3nt: TGTGCCAGCAGTCTTAGGGAGTTAAGGGGTTACGAGCAGTACTTC
CDR3aa: CASSLRELRGYEQYF

j_gene: TRBJ1-4
d_gene: -
abundance: -
v_gene: TRBV21-1
CDR3nt: TGTGCCAGCAGCAAGCACCGTCAGGGTAGGAGGACTAATGAAAAACTGTTTTTT
CDR3aa: CASSKHRQGRRTNEKLFF

j_gene: TRBJ1-5
d_gene: -
abundance: -
v_gene: TRBV5-6
CDR3nt: TGTGCCAGCAGCGGGAACGGAGGAAATCAGCCCCAGCATTTT
CDR3aa: CASSGNGGNQPQHF

j_gene: TRBJ2-3
d_gene: TRBD1
abundance: -
v_gene: TRBV5-1
CDR3nt: TGCGCCAGCAGCTTGGCAGGGGGAACAGATACGCAGTATTTT
CDR3aa: CASSLAGGTDTQYF

j_gene: TRBJ1-1
d_gene: -
abundance: few
v_gene: TRBV28
CDR3nt: TGTGCCAGCAGTTTATTGGGGGAACTCACTGAAGCTTTCTTT
CDR3aa: CASSLLGELTEAFF

j_gene: TRBJ2-3
d_gene: -
abundance: -
v_gene: TRBV30
CDR3nt: TGTGCCTGGAGGGTGGGCCCAGATACGCAGTATTTT
CDR3aa: CAWRVGPDTQYF

j_gene: TRBJ2-7
d_gene: TRBD1
abundance: -
v_gene: TRBV5-1
CDR3nt: TGCGCCAGCATGGCAGCAGGGGGCTACGAGCAGTACTTC
CDR3aa: CASMAAGGYEQYF

j_gene: TRBJ2-2
d_gene: -
abundance: many
v_gene: TRBV14
CDR3nt: TGTGCCAGCAGCCAAGAACTGTCCTATGTTACCGGGGAGCTGTTTTTT
CDR3aa: CASSQELSYVTGELFF

j_gene: TRBJ2-2
d_gene: -
abundance: -
v_gene: TRBV5-1
CDR3nt: TGCGCCAGCAGCTTGGCCAGGGACAACACCGGGGAGCTGTTTTTT
CDR3aa: CASSLARDNTGELFF

j_gene: TRBJ2-1
d_gene: -
abundance: -
v_gene: TRBV30
CDR3nt: TGTGCCTGGAGTGTTAGGGGGACTAACTCCTACAATGAGCAGTTCTTC
CDR3aa: CAWSVRGTNSYNEQFF

j_gene: TRBJ1-2
d_gene: -
abundance: -
v_gene: TRBV5-6
CDR3nt: TGTGCCAGCAGCTTGGACCCAGCCGGCTACACCTTC
CDR3aa: CASSLDPAGYTF

j_gene: TRBJ1-6
d_gene: TRBD1
abundance: -
v_gene: TRBV7-8
CDR3nt: TGTGCCAGCAGGCGGGGACAGGGGCCGGTTAATTCACCCCTCCACTTT
CDR3aa: CASRRGQGPVNSPLHF

j_gene: TRBJ2-3
d_gene: TRBD1
abundance: few
v_gene: TRBV7-7
CDR3nt: TGTGCTAGCAGCTTAGGGGGCACCACAGATACGCAGTATTTT
CDR3aa: CASSLGGTTDTQYF

j_gene: TRBJ2-2
d_gene: TRBD1
abundance: once
v_gene: TRBV6-4
CDR3nt: TGTGCCAGCAGTGAGACAGGGGAAACCGGGGAGCTGTTTTTT
CDR3aa: CASSETGETGELFF

j_gene: TRBJ2-1
d_gene: -
abundance: -
v_gene: TRBV25-1
CDR3nt: TGTGCCAGCACTGACCCGCAAACCCCACACAATGAGCAGTTCTTC
CDR3aa: CASTDPQTPHNEQFF

j_gene: TRBJ1-5
d_gene: -
abundance: few
v_gene: TRBV19
CDR3nt: TGTGCCAGTAGTAAGGGACGGCTTCATCAGCCCCAGCATTTT
CDR3aa: CASSKGRLHQPQHF

j_gene: TRBJ1-2
d_gene: -
abundance: -
v_gene: TRBV9
CDR3nt: TGTGCCAGCAGCGTAGTTCCCACTAAACAGGGCCCGGTGGGCTACACCTTC
CDR3aa: CASSVVPTKQGPVGYTF

j_gene: TRBJ2-7
d_gene: -
abundance: -
v_gene: TRBV4-2
CDR3nt: TGTGCCAGCAGCCAAGCACGGGGATCCGAGCAGTACTTC
CDR3aa: CASSQARGSEQYF

j_gene: TRBJ2-1
d_gene: TRBD2
abundance: -
v_gene: TRBV5-6
CDR3nt: TGTGCCAGCAGCTTGGCCTGGCTAGCGGGGGTGCATGAGCAGTTCTTC
CDR3aa: CASSLAWLAGVHEQFF

j_gene: TRBJ1-2
d_gene: -
abundance: -
v_gene: TRBV7-2
CDR3nt: TGTGCCAGCAGCTTAGTTCGAGGGTTCGCTGGCTACACCTTC
CDR3aa: CASSLVRGFAGYTF

j_gene: TRBJ1-1
d_gene: -
abundance: -
v_gene: TRBV7-8
CDR3nt: TGTGCCAGCAGTCTTGACAGGCTAAACAAGGAAGCTTTCTTT
CDR3aa: CASSLDRLNKEAFF

j_gene: TRBJ1-3
d_gene: -
abundance: -
v_gene: TRBV2
CDR3nt: TGTGCCAGCAGTATCGGGACGGTAGGAAACACCATATATTTT
CDR3aa: CASSIGTVGNTIYF

j_gene: TRBJ2-7
d_gene: -
abundance: -
v_gene: TRBV6-5
CDR3nt: TGTGCCAGCAGTTACGCCAGGGCGTTAAACGAGCAGTACTTC
CDR3aa: CASSYARALNEQYF

j_gene: TRBJ2-2
d_gene: TRBD2
abundance: once
v_gene: TRBV5-4
CDR3nt: TGTGCCAGCAGCTTGGGAGCGGGAGGGAACACCGGGGAGCTGTTTTTT
CDR3aa: CASSLGAGGNTGELFF

j_gene: TRBJ2-3
d_gene: TRBD2
abundance: -
v_gene: TRBV4-3
CDR3nt: TGCGCCAGCAGCCAAGACTATCTAGCGGGGGGGGGCGCAGATACGCAGTATTTT
CDR3aa: CASSQDYLAGGGADTQYF

j_gene: TRBJ2-1
d_gene: -
abundance: -
v_gene: TRBV27
CDR3nt: TGTGCCAGCAGTTCCATCCTCCTTAGCTCCTACAATGAGCAGTTCTTC
CDR3aa: CASSSILLSSYNEQFF

j_gene: TRBJ2-1
d_gene: TRBD2
abundance: -
v_gene: TRBV9
CDR3nt: TGTGCCAGCAGCGTTGGAGCGGGGGCATACAATGAGCAGTTCTTC
CDR3aa: CASSVGAGAYNEQFF

j_gene: TRBJ1-1
d_gene: -
abundance: -
v_gene: TRBV4-1
CDR3nt: TGCGCCAGCAGCCAAGATAAGGTCAGGAACACTGAAGCTTTCTTT
CDR3aa: CASSQDKVRNTEAFF

j_gene: TRBJ1-6
d_gene: -
abundance: -
v_gene: TRBV27
CDR3nt: TGTGCCAGCAGTTTCTTGGGCCTTCGCGATTCACCCCTCCACTTT
CDR3aa: CASSFLGLRDSPLHF